This T cell receptor beta chain was profiled in a study of kidney transplant recipient with SARS-CoV-2 infection. Germline CDR1 reads MNHNY; CDR2 reads SVGAGI (reference sequence). CDR3 length equals 17 residues. V was cut by 5 bases and J by 4 bases, with 23 bases left in between. Concerning this clonotype: A much bigger clone sits one base away, suggesting this may be a read error. The conserved final phenylalanine or tryptophan is absent from the CDR3, which likely points to a read error.

TCRdb independently ran MiXCR on the reads; one entry per CDR3 protein. The sample has 200,000 to 300,000 distinct CDR3 sequences, under 35% seen once. This chain links TRBV6-6 with TRBJ1-2; D not resolved. The source of this sequence is a male patient in his thirties who had COVID-19 and was a kidney transplant recipient. Part of the T cells may come from the graft donor. Sequencing used a blood sample, obtained at baseline and on roughly day 110 from a kidney transplant recipient. This CDR3 is CASSVIRGGRKTYGYTS. For the CDR3, the DNA is TGTGCCAGCAGTGTTATCCGAGGTGGGAGAAAGACCTATGGCTACACCTCC.